The 17 T cell receptor beta chains reported below all come from one sample, sequenced in a study of molecular identifiers for immune sequencing clone quantification. One entry per CDR3 protein results from TCRdb running MiXCR on the PCR reads. The top ten clones hold 0.85% to 0.9% of a sample with hundreds of thousands of distinct CDR3 sequences, about 20% of them seen once. The source material was naive CD8+ T cells from blood, with Jurkat cell RNA spiked in. Documented subset: FACS-sorted CD8+CD4-CCR7+CD45RA+ naive T cells. The source of these receptors is a human donor in good health. Some libraries in this study had Jurkat cell RNA spiked in.

Many counts were recorded for this clonotype. The chain carries TRBV15 and TRBJ2-7; D may correspond to TRBD1 or TRBD2 (5 bases each). The V gene's germline CDR1 is LNHNV and CDR2 YYDKDF (reference sequence). The CDR3 runs 15 residues. Trimming stripped 3 bases from V and 3 bases from J, with 15 bases between. CDR3 sequence reads: CATSSFRDGLYEQYF. The CDR3 DNA follows: TGTGCCACCAGCAGCTTTCGGGACGGCCTCTACGAGCAGTACTTC. The full variable domain, rest sourced from reference TRBV15 and TRBJ2-7, is DAMVIQNPRYQVTQFGKPVTLSCSQTLNHNVMYWYQQKSSQAPKLLFHYYDKDFNNEADTPDNFQSRRPNTSFCFLDIRSPGLGDTAMYLCATSSFRDGLYEQYFGPGTRLTVT.

This clonotype was counted a few times. CDR3 coding DNA: TGTGCCAGCTGGGAGGTCCGCGGCACTGAAGCTTTCTTT. Protein: CASWEVRGTEAFF. The V call is TRBV28, the J call TRBJ1-1; D is ambiguous. Germline V gene sequence: CDR1 MDHEN, CDR2 SYDVKM. V was pared by 8 bases and J by 4 bases, with 14 bases between. CDR3 size: 13 residues.

The rearrangement uses TRBV15 and TRBJ2-2; no clear D. The germline CDR1 and CDR2 sequences are LNHNV and YYDKDF (reference sequence). The CDR3 covers 16 residues. Trimming shortened V by 0 bases and J by 1 base, and 9 bases separated the two germline ends. CDR3 sequence: CATSRDRWGNTGELFF. Here the CDR3 DNA reads TGTGCCACCAGCAGAGATCGGTGGGGGAACACCGGGGAGCTGTTTTTT.

This clonotype was seen ten or more times. The V call is TRBV30, the J call TRBJ2-5, with D tentatively TRBD2 (6 bases). Germline CDR1 is GTSNPN and CDR2 is SVGIG (reference sequence). The CDR3 totals 14 residues. Trimming took off 4 bases at V and 7 bases at J, with 19 bases between the two ends. The CDR3 DNA sequence: TGTGCCTGGACCCTCCGGCCTGACGGGGGGACCCAGTACTTC. As protein: CAWTLRPDGGTQYF.

This clonotype was seen a few times. The chain is built from TRBV19 and TRBJ2-1; 10 bases map to TRBD2. Germline V lookup: CDR1 LNHDA, CDR2 SQIVND (reference sequence). This CDR3 spans 16 amino acids. Trimming at V came to 5 bases and at J to 8 bases, leaving 12 bases not matched to a gene. Here the CDR3 DNA reads TGTGCCAGTAGTCTAGCCCTAGCGGGAGTCGTCGATGAGCAGTTCTTC. It codes for CASSLALAGVVDEQFF.

V gene TRBV28 combines with J gene TRBJ2-1, with TRBD2 identical over 13 bases. Losses at the gene ends were 3 bases for V and 8 bases for J; bases not matched to a gene: 10. The V gene's germline CDR1 is MDHEN and CDR2 SYDVKM. The CDR3 runs 17 residues. The CDR3 DNA reads TGTGCCAGCAGTTTCCGACTAGCGGGAGGAGGGAGCGATGAGCAGTTCTTC. Translation: CASSFRLAGGGSDEQFF. Looking up the rest from reference TRBV28 and TRBJ2-1 gives the full variable domain: DVKVTQSSRYLVKRTGEKVFLECVQDMDHENMFWYRQDPGLGLRLIYFSYDVKMKEKGDIPEGYSVSREKKERFSLILESASTNQTSMYLCASSFRLAGGGSDEQFFGPGTRLTVL.

In its sample, this clonotype was seen many times. The V gene is TRBV5-6, the J gene TRBJ1-5; no clear D. The germline CDR1 and CDR2 sequences are SGHDT and YYEEEE. V gave up 0 bases and J gave up 2 bases, with 21 bases separating them. The CDR3 length is 19 residues. CDR3 protein: CASSLGLQVSGGRNQPQHF. The CDR3 nucleotides read TGTGCCAGCAGCTTGGGTCTTCAGGTTTCGGGCGGACGCAATCAGCCCCAGCATTTT.

A few counts support this clonotype. The junction differs from germline at one of its ends, possibly a read error. The rearrangement joins TRBV20-1 to TRBJ1-6; D is ambiguous. Germline V gene sequence: CDR1 DFQATT, CDR2 SNEGSKA (reference sequence). This CDR3 region has 16 residues. CDR3 amino acids: CSARDRGVSFNSPLHF. The CDR3 DNA sequence: TGCAGTGCTAGAGATCGTGGGGTCTCCTTTAATTCACCCCTCCACTTT.

This clonotype has only a few counts. The V and J genes are TRBV27 and TRBJ2-1; D possibly corresponds to TRBD2 (7 bases). CDR1 is MNHEY and CDR2 is SMNVEV in the germline V gene (reference sequence). Trimming left V 1 base short and J 2 bases short, with 12 bases between. The CDR3 length is 16 residues. The CDR3 nucleotides are TGTGCCAGCAGTTTATTGGGGGGGGGGCCCTACAATGAGCAGTTCTTC. This sequence encodes CASSLLGGGPYNEQFF.

This clonotype occurred many times. The chain recombines TRBV20-1 with TRBJ2-2; D gene uncertain. Trimming shortened V by 2 bases and J by 3 bases, and 7 bases separated the two germline ends. Germline-derived CDR1 and CDR2 are DFQATT and SNEGSKA (reference sequence). The length of the CDR3 is 13 residues. The CDR3 here is CSARRIDTGELFF. DNA of the CDR3: TGCAGTGCTAGACGAATAGACACCGGGGAGCTGTTTTTT.

As regards this clonotype: Given a much more abundant clone one base away, this may be a read error. The CDR3 end shows no conserved phenylalanine or tryptophan, and so a read error is likely. V gene TRBV12-3 or TRBV12-4 combines with J gene TRBJ2-3; D ambiguous. V was cut by 6 bases and J by 6 bases, with 13 bases left in between. The CDR3 covers 13 residues. Here the CDR3 reads CASSPLWADTQYL. CDR3 DNA sequence: TGTGCCAGCAGCCCCCTCTGGGCCGATACGCAGTATTTG.

V is TRBV19 and J is TRBJ2-7; the match to TRBD1 covers 9 bases. V trimming: 5 bases; J trimming: 3 bases; junction bases outside the gene matches: 8. Germline CDR1 and CDR2: LNHDA and SQIVND (reference sequence). The CDR3 is made up of 15 amino acids. CDR3 bases: TGTGCCAGTAGTTACGGACAGGGGCCATTCTACGAGCAGTACTTC. It codes for CASSYGQGPFYEQYF.

This clonotype has a count of ten or more. The genes are TRBV4-3 and TRBJ2-7; D not certain. The germline gives CDR1 LGHNA, CDR2 YSLEER. CDR3 length: 14 amino acids. V gave up 1 base and J gave up 0 bases, with 7 bases separating them. The CDR3 DNA is TGCGCCAGCAGCCAAGGCTCGAACTCCTACGAGCAGTACTTC. Encoded protein: CASSQGSNSYEQYF.

This clonotype was recorded at least ten times. This chain connects TRBV2 to TRBJ1-4; D might be TRBD1 (5 bases). The CDR3 spans 14 residues. Trimming stripped 2 bases from V and 7 bases from J, with 11 bases between. In germline, CDR1 is SNHLY, CDR2 FYNNEI. The CDR3 nucleotides are TGTGCCAGCAGTGAAATGTCGACAGTTGAAAAACTGTTTTTT. As protein: CASSEMSTVEKLFF.

This clonotype was recorded many times. This chain joins TRBV29-1 and TRBJ2-7; no clear D. The germline V and J ends were trimmed by 1 base and 2 bases, with 3 bases remaining between them. This CDR3 is 11 amino acids long. CDR1 and CDR2 from the germline V gene are SQVTM and ANQGSEA. The CDR3 here is CSVEGPYEQYF. The CDR3, as DNA: TGCAGCGTTGAAGGCCCCTACGAGCAGTACTTC.

This clonotype appeared many times. This sequence joins TRBV30 and TRBJ1-1, with 7 nucleotides matching TRBD1. J lost 2 bases, V lost 1 base, and 4 bases had no gene match. The CDR3 is 14 amino acids. Germline values: CDR1 GTSNPN, CDR2 SVGIG (reference sequence). The CDR3 region has the DNA TGTGCCTGGAGTGACAGGGGATATAACACTGAAGCTTTCTTT. It encodes CAWSDRGYNTEAFF.

Comments on this clonotype: In this CDR3 the conserved last residue, phenylalanine or tryptophan, is missing, so a read error is likely. The chain combines TRBV11-2 with TRBJ1-1; D remains ambiguous. Germline V gene sequence: CDR1 SGHAT, CDR2 FQNNGV. Trimming cost V 1 base and J 5 bases, with 8 bases left between them. The CDR3 is 13 amino acids. CDR3 in DNA: TGTGCCAGCAGCTTAGTCCTGGTTACTGAAGCTTTCTCT. This encodes CASSLVLVTEAFS.